This T cell receptor beta chain was identified during a study of blood T cell repertoires in COVID-19. Trimming took 3 bases from V and 3 from J, leaving 12 bases between them. CDR1 SGDLS and CDR2 YYNGEE come from the germline V gene. The CDR3 runs 15 residues. TCRdb's table, derived via immunoSEQ multiplex PCR, lists solely in-frame clones and lacks some. The sample has under 300,000 clones, about 80% seen once. The study recruited people aged 18 to 89 years across approximately 24 US areas. This clonotype was obtained from a man aged 35 to 55 who had recovered from COVID-19. The sequenced sample consisted of PBMCs or T cells enriched from blood (not recorded which). The chain is built from TRBV9 and TRBJ2-2; TRBD1 might be the D (6 bases). The CDR3 DNA reads TGTGCCAGCAGCGCCCGGGACACAGACACCGGGGAGCTGTTTTTT. Protein sequence: CASSARDTDTGELFF.